One and the same sample provided the 10 T cell receptor beta chains below, sequenced in a study of cytomegalovirus exposure and HLA in healthy donors. In the PCR, 60 Vbeta and 13 Jbeta primers were used. Clones were sequenced by immunoSEQ multiplex PCR, and TCRdb holds only the in-frame ones, with some missing. The sample shows 200,000 or so clones, 80% to 85% of them seen only once. The sample comprised PBMCs. These receptor sequences come from a woman aged 45-65 years in good health and CMV-seropositive.

The V gene is TRBV5-4, the J gene TRBJ2-5, with TRBD2 matching over 9 bases. CDR1 is SGHNT and CDR2 is YYREEE in the germline V gene (reference sequence). This CDR3 is built from 15 residues. The ends lost 7 bases at V and 1 base at J; junction bases unmatched: 8. This CDR3 is CASSNEGLAQETQYF. The CDR3 DNA is TGTGCCAGCTCAAATGAGGGACTAGCCCAAGAGACCCAGTACTTC.

V and J are TRBV19 and TRBJ2-5; D is possibly TRBD2 (7 bases). The CDR3 is 15 residues long. V lost 1 base and J lost 5, with 14 bases in between. Germline lookup yields CDR1 LNHDA and CDR2 SQIVND (reference sequence). CDR3 nucleotide sequence: TGTGCCAGTAGTATAGGGGGGGGCCGGGAGGAGACCCAGTACTTC. It yields the protein CASSIGGGREETQYF.

This sequence joins TRBV2 and TRBJ1-4; D is possibly TRBD1 (5 bases). V dropped 6 bases and J dropped 8 bases, with 16 bases sitting between them. Germline V gives CDR1 SNHLY, CDR2 FYNNEI. The CDR3 is 14 amino acids. CDR3 in amino acids: CASRWTLAREKLFF. CDR3 DNA: TGTGCCAGCAGATGGACACTAGCACGAGAAAAACTGTTTTTT. Combining the CDR3 with reference TRBV2 and TRBJ1-4 gives the whole variable domain EPEVTQTPSHQVTQMGQEVILRCVPISNHLYFYWYRQILGQKVEFLVSFYNNEISEKSEIFDDQFSVERPDGSNFTLKIRSTKLEDSAMYFCASRWTLAREKLFFGSGTQLSVL.

This chain joins TRBV5-1 and TRBJ2-1, with 8 bases aligning to TRBD1. Germline assignment: CDR1 SGHRS and CDR2 YFSETQ. CDR3 size: 14 residues. Trimming cost V 4 bases and J 4 bases; bases outside gene matches: 4. The CDR3 DNA follows: TGCGCCAGCAGCCGGGACAGGCCGTACAATGAGCAGTTCTTC. Its translation is CASSRDRPYNEQFF.

Only one count was recorded for this clone. This chain links TRBV2 with TRBJ1-2, with D possibly being TRBD1 (5 bases). Trimming stripped 4 bases from V and 6 bases from J, with 15 bases between. The length of the CDR3 is 14 residues. Germline V CDR1 and CDR2: SNHLY, FYNNEI. CDR3 residues: CASSVRWSGHGYTF. The CDR3 DNA follows: TGTGCCAGCAGTGTTAGGTGGTCAGGGCATGGCTACACCTTC.

The J gene is TRBJ1-5, the V gene TRBV9, with D unclear. The CDR3 runs 17 residues. In germline, CDR1 is SGDLS, CDR2 YYNGEE. Trimming stripped 1 base from V and 2 bases from J, with 16 bases between. This chain's CDR3 is CASSVKAKRGGNQPQHF. CDR3 nucleotide sequence: TGTGCCAGCAGCGTAAAGGCTAAACGGGGTGGCAATCAGCCCCAGCATTTT. Filled out from reference TRBV9 and TRBJ1-5, the complete variable domain reads DSGVTQTPKHLITATGQRVTLRCSPRSGDLSVYWYQQSLDQGLQFLIQYYNGEERAKGNILERFSAQQFPDLHSELNLSSLELGDSALYFCASSVKAKRGGNQPQHFGDGTRLSIL.

The chain has TRBV5-6 and TRBJ1-6; 9 positions match TRBD1. Looked up from germline, CDR1 is SGHDT and CDR2 is YYEEEE. The CDR3 has 15 amino acids. With V trimmed by 4 bases and J by 7 bases, 6 bases remained unmatched. The CDR3 DNA is TGTGCCAGCAGCCTAAACAGGGGGCGGAATTCACCCCTCCACTTT. Protein sequence: CASSLNRGRNSPLHF.

The chain links TRBV2 to TRBJ1-1; D is possibly TRBD1 (6 bases). Looked up from germline, CDR1 is SNHLY and CDR2 is FYNNEI. V dropped 3 bases and J dropped 1 base, with 9 bases sitting between them. The CDR3 loop spans 14 amino acids. CDR3 in amino acids: CASSDPGANTEAFF. Here the CDR3 DNA reads TGTGCCAGCAGTGACCCAGGGGCGAACACTGAAGCTTTCTTT. Full variable domain (remainder filled in from reference TRBV2 and TRBJ1-1): EPEVTQTPSHQVTQMGQEVILRCVPISNHLYFYWYRQILGQKVEFLVSFYNNEISEKSEIFDDQFSVERPDGSNFTLKIRSTKLEDSAMYFCASSDPGANTEAFFGQGTRLTVV.

The genes are TRBV30 and TRBJ1-5; a weak D match, TRBD1 (5 bases). In germline, CDR1 is GTSNPN, CDR2 SVGIG (reference sequence). The CDR3 contains 16 residues. Between the trimmed V and J ends, which lost 0 bases and 4 bases, there was a span of 16 bases. CDR3 sequence (DNA): TGTGCCTGGAGTGTACCCGTGGGGGGACTAAATCAGCCCCAGCATTTT. Its protein is CAWSVPVGGLNQPQHF.

This clone occurred once. The chain links TRBV5-1 to TRBJ2-2; 7 bases agree with TRBD2. The J segment lost 6 bases and the V segment lost 2 bases, leaving 4 bases of the junction unmatched. The CDR3 is 14 residues long. Germline CDR1 SGHRS, CDR2 YFSETQ. In DNA, the CDR3 is TGCGCCAGCAGCTTCGGGGACTACTCCGGGGAGCTGTTTTTT. Amino acid sequence: CASSFGDYSGELFF.